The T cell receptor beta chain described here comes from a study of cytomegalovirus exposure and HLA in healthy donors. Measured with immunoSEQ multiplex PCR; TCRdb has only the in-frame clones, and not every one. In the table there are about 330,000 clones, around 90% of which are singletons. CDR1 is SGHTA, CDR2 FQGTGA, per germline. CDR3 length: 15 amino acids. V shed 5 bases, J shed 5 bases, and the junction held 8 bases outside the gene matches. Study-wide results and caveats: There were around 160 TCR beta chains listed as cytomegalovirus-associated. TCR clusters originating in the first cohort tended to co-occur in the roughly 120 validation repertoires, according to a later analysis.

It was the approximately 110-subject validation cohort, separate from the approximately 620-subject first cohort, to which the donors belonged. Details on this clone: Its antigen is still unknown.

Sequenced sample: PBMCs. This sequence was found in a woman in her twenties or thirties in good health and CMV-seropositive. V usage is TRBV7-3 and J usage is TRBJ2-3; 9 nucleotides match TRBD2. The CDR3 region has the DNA TGTGCCAGCAGCCGCATAGCGGGAGCGGGAGATACGCAGTATTTT. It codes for CASSRIAGAGDTQYF.